Listed below are T cell receptor beta chains from one sample, sequenced in a study of cytomegalovirus exposure and HLA in healthy donors. Using immunoSEQ multiplex PCR, the repertoire was profiled, and TCRdb retains in-frame clones only, with some absent. This table holds around 280,000 clones, 80% to 90% found once. The sample taken for sequencing was PBMCs. These receptors all stem from a woman aged 18-29 years in good health and CMV-seronegative. Each CDR3 is given with its conserved first and last residue. Each record gives: V gene, D gene, J gene, clone size, CDR3 protein, CDR3 DNA. A D gene is named only where the DNA matches it firmly. Rows may omit the clone size; those that give it use once, few, many or a size class.

>TRBV9|TRBD1|TRBJ1-3|NA
CASSAGTGDRFSGNTIYF
TGTGCCAGCAGCGCCGGGACAGGGGATCGGTTTTCTGGAAACACCATATATTTT
>TRBV9|NA|TRBJ1-4|NA
CASSVDSATNEKLFF
TGTGCCAGCAGCGTCGACAGTGCAACTAATGAAAAACTGTTTTTT
>TRBV14|NA|TRBJ2-7|NA
CASSQDGSLIYEQYF
TGTGCCAGCAGCCAAGACGGTTCCCTTATCTACGAGCAGTACTTC
>TRBV11-2|NA|TRBJ1-5|NA
CASSLEDSSNQPQHF
TGTGCCAGCAGCTTGGAGGACAGTAGCAATCAGCCCCAGCATTTT
>TRBV15|TRBD1|TRBJ1-2|NA
CATSPQRRGPHGYTF
TGTGCCACCAGCCCACAGCGCAGGGGGCCGCATGGCTACACCTTC
>TRBV5-1|NA|TRBJ2-2|NA
CASSLEVRVTGELFF
TGCGCCAGCAGCTTGGAAGTCAGGGTCACCGGGGAGCTGTTTTTT
>TRBV27|TRBD2|TRBJ2-5|NA
CASSALAVQETQYF
TGTGCCAGCAGTGCTCTAGCGGTACAAGAGACCCAGTACTTC
>TRBV5-1|NA|TRBJ2-3|NA
CASSSGDFTDTQYF
TGCGCCAGCAGCTCGGGGGATTTCACAGATACGCAGTATTTT
>TRBV6-5|TRBD1|TRBJ1-2|NA
CASSRTGAANYGYTF
TGTGCCAGCAGTAGGACAGGCGCCGCTAACTATGGCTACACCTTC
>TRBV4-2|NA|TRBJ2-1|NA
CASSPPNDNEQFF
TGTGCCAGCAGCCCACCTAACGACAATGAGCAGTTCTTC
>TRBV5-1|TRBD2|TRBJ2-3|NA
CASSLAGGPVDTQYF
TGCGCCAGCAGCTTAGCGGGGGGGCCGGTAGATACGCAGTATTTT
>TRBV5-6|TRBD1|TRBJ2-7|NA
CASSQGQSYSYEQYF
TGTGCCAGCAGCCAGGGACAGAGTTACTCCTACGAGCAGTACTTC
>TRBV19|TRBD1|TRBJ1-6|NA
CASSSIGDSRSPLHF
TGTGCCAGTAGTTCGATAGGGGACAGCCGTTCACCCCTCCACTTT
>TRBV7-9|TRBD2|TRBJ2-1|NA
CASSPPGGVGYNEQFF
TGTGCCAGCAGCCCCCCGGGGGGAGTGGGCTACAATGAGCAGTTCTTC
>TRBV5-5|TRBD1|TRBJ2-7|once
CASSLWQGVYEQYF
TGTGCCAGCAGCTTGTGGCAGGGGGTTTACGAGCAGTACTTC
>TRBV27|NA|TRBJ1-1|NA
CASSSYDRYNTEAFF
TGTGCCAGCAGTTCTTATGACAGGTATAACACTGAAGCTTTCTTT
>TRBV7-2|TRBD1|TRBJ2-1|NA
CASRTGFTSYNEQFF
TGTGCCAGCAGGACAGGGTTTACGTCCTACAATGAGCAGTTCTTC
>TRBV6-1|NA|TRBJ1-1|NA
CASSERQPGRSEAFF
TGTGCCAGCAGTGAAAGGCAACCCGGGAGGTCTGAAGCTTTCTTT
>TRBV4-1|NA|TRBJ2-5|NA
CASSPAPLAIQETQYF
TGCGCCAGCAGCCCAGCCCCATTAGCAATCCAAGAGACCCAGTACTTC
>TRBV6-6|TRBD2|TRBJ2-7|NA
CASSSPGARGETKYF
TGTGCCAGCAGTTCCCCGGGCGCCCGGGGGGAGACTAAGTACTTC
>TRBV10-3|TRBD2|TRBJ2-7|NA
CAITGLEGSEQYF
TGTGCCATCACAGGACTAGAGGGTAGCGAGCAGTACTTC
>TRBV19|TRBD1|TRBJ2-3|NA
CASSTRDSRTDTQYF
TGTGCCAGTAGTACCCGGGACAGTAGGACAGATACGCAGTATTTT
>TRBV9|TRBD2|TRBJ2-1|NA
CASSVDERTSGVLYNEQFF
TGTGCCAGCAGCGTAGATGAGAGGACTAGCGGGGTGCTATACAATGAGCAGTTCTTC
>TRBV6-6|NA|TRBJ1-2|NA
CASTQPTGGYGYTF
TGTGCCAGCACCCAACCGACCGGGGGCTATGGCTACACCTTC
>TRBV27|NA|TRBJ1-6|NA
CASSLLPITGSGSPLHF
TGTGCCAGCAGTTTATTGCCGATAACAGGGAGTGGTTCACCCCTCCACTTT
>TRBV18|TRBD2|TRBJ2-3|NA
CASSTGLAGGSLTDTQYF
TGTGCCAGCTCAACGGGACTAGCGGGGGGCTCTCTCACAGATACGCAGTATTTT
>TRBV7-9|TRBD2|TRBJ2-3|NA
CASSWDYSTQYF
TGTGCCAGCAGCTGGGACTACTCAACGCAGTATTTT
>TRBV13|TRBD2|TRBJ2-3|NA
CASSLGPLAGGQTDTQYF
TGTGCCAGCAGCTTAGGCCCGCTAGCGGGGGGGCAGACAGATACGCAGTATTTT
>TRBV29-1|NA|TRBJ1-2|NA
CSVDSYGYTF
TGCAGCGTTGACAGCTATGGCTACACCTTC
>TRBV10-3|NA|TRBJ2-3|NA
CAISEEATTQYF
TGTGCCATCAGTGAGGAGGCTACGACGCAGTATTTT
>TRBV7-9|NA|TRBJ2-1|NA
CASSPTIYNEQFF
TGTGCCAGCAGCCCGACAATCTACAATGAGCAGTTCTTC
>TRBV7-8|TRBD1|TRBJ2-4|NA
CASSPTGLIAKNIQYF
TGTGCCAGCAGCCCGACAGGGCTAATTGCCAAAAACATTCAGTACTTC
>TRBV6-6|NA|TRBJ2-7|NA
CASNSGSGYEQYF
TGTGCCAGCAATTCAGGGTCTGGGTACGAGCAGTACTTC
>TRBV5-6|NA|TRBJ1-1|NA
CASRLGEFEAFF
TGTGCCAGCAGACTCGGGGAGTTTGAAGCTTTCTTT